The present entry profiles one TCR beta chain with its context. These data come from a study of cytomegalovirus exposure and HLA in healthy donors. CDR3 length: 17 residues. V was cut by 1 base and J by 0 bases, with 13 bases left in between. The germline CDR1 and CDR2 sequences are SEHNR and FQNEAQ (reference sequence). The primer mix had 60 Vbeta and 13 Jbeta primers. Sequencing used immunoSEQ multiplex PCR; TCRdb keeps in-frame clones, though not all of them. The sample holds about 160,000 clones; roughly 85% are singletons and the top ten take 2.1%. What was sequenced was PBMCs. The chain employs TRBV7-9 and TRBJ2-1; possible D gene TRBD1, 5 bases. This TCR derives from a man in his forties in good health and CMV-seronegative. Here the CDR3 reads CASSLEGQGNSYNEQFF. Here the CDR3 DNA reads TGTGCCAGCAGCTTAGAGGGGCAGGGCAACTCCTACAATGAGCAGTTCTTC.